Below, one T cell receptor (beta chain) is given with its context. What this receptor recognizes is not known. The input lacks base qualities; no much larger clone sits a single base away. The CDR3 starts with the cysteine, ends with the phenylalanine, and has 13 residues. The kept DNA is CDR3 alone, 39 bases in frame from the first base. The germline V gene sets CDR1 to SGHRS and CDR2 to YFSETQ. The junction carries 13 bases between V and J, which are trimmed by 2 bases and 8 bases respectively. TCRbeta CDR3 regions were amplified from genomic DNA using the immunoSEQ Assay, a bias-controlled multiplex PCR. In the source study's methods: The number of nucleated cells in each sample was estimated by amplification of reference gene primers within the assay. To quantify the absolute abundance of each unique TCRbeta CDR3 rearrangement, sequence reads were collapsed and filtered. For each sample, productive Simpson clonality was calculated as the square root of Simpson's diversity index across productive rearrangements. The immuneACCESS repertoire file appears here via TCRdb, limited to in-frame rearrangements. These files lack a portion of the clones; in checked studies, under half of the deficit traces to unresolved V genes, and the cause of the others is not known. D and trimming come from the DNA, and the V and J calls and clone size come from that table. This sample is represented by about 250,000 clones; approximately 80% of them were singletons. The top ten constitute 7.5% to 10% of the sample.

This record belongs to a study of blood T cell repertoires in COVID-19 (dated by TCRdb to 2020 to 2022). Turning to the overall study: The collaborator samples originated in the United States, Italy and Spain and spanned the acute and convalescent phases of COVID-19. Where HLA class I and class II types were available, the types were taken from metadata supplied by the sample provider, not from assay-based typing. Sample metadata almost always included a de-identified subject ID, COVID-19 status, age in years and sex. Subjects who had been exposed to COVID-19, were actively infected with it, or had recovered from it provided the deeply sampled blood TCRbeta repertoires that made up the dataset. Samples came from the ongoing ImmuneRACE study (first 160 participants) plus 1,254 subjects from 6 global collaborators. The repertoires were released in a freely available public database meant as a resource for research on the immune response to SARS-CoV-2. The prospective study material was composed of cDNA or gDNA derived from T cells, B-cell-depleted T cells, or PBMCs. Points the paper makes about the study in general: How much clinical and demographic metadata was included differed by source and by participant, and the metadata was provided uncurated.

Each collaborating institution followed its own protocols to collect whole blood in K2EDTA tubes. Collaborator samples were shipped for TCRbeta analysis as frozen whole blood, isolated PBMCs, or DNA extracted from either sample type. Input material: peripheral blood. In this chain, TRBV5-1 is recombined with TRBJ1-2, with TRBD1 perhaps the D gene, on 6 matching bases. The sequence was obtained from a man older than 75 with acute or convalescent COVID-19. This receptor carries the CDR3 CASSLSGDRGYTF. The DNA sequence is given as TGCGCCAGCAGCTTATCAGGGGATCGAGGCTACACCTTC.